Described below is a single TCR beta chain sequence and its context. The sample comes from a study of blood T cell repertoires in COVID-19. Study information: COVID-19 samples, acute and convalescent, were from the United States, Italy and Spain. The cDNA or gDNA used as material had been derived from T cells, B-cell-depleted T cells, or PBMCs.

Under the authors' procedure: Amplification with reference gene primers provided the estimates of nucleated cell counts. Only in-frame clones appear in the TCRdb table, and some are missing; sequencing was by immunoSEQ multiplex PCR. That table supplies the V and J calls and clone size; D and trimming were determined from the DNA. The sample holds more than 200,000 clones; around 83% are singletons and the top ten take roughly 8.8%. The CDR3 consists of 16 residues. The TCR originated in a man aged 40-49 years with active or convalescent COVID-19. The rearrangement uses TRBV12-1 and TRBJ2-7; the DNA was not compared with TRBD2, the D call given in the table. TRBV12-1 is assigned pseudogene status. Sequencing used peripheral blood. CDR3 sequence: CASSFEAGEGCYEQYF. CDR3 sequence (DNA): TGTGCCAGCAGCTTTGAGGCGGGAGAAGGTTGCTACGAGCAGTACTTC.